These 14 T cell receptor beta chains originate from one sample sequenced in a study of blood T cell repertoires in COVID-19. Repertoires were generated with immunoSEQ multiplex PCR, while TCRdb's copy carries only in-frame clones and drops some. The table lists about 80,000 clones, around four fifths of them singletons, with around 39% in the top ten. The sequenced sample was peripheral blood. Source of these receptors: a man aged 80 or over with active or convalescent COVID-19.

The rearrangement links TRBV28 to TRBJ2-3, with 9 positions matching TRBD2. V shed 7 bases and J 7 bases; nucleotides not matched to a gene: 24. This CDR3 has 19 amino acids. Germline values: CDR1 MDHEN, CDR2 SYDVKM. CDR3: CASTSPAEGGRAKGNTQYF. As DNA, the CDR3 is TGTGCCAGCACTTCCCCCGCTGAGGGCGGGAGGGCCAAGGGTAATACGCAGTATTTT. The full variable domain, completed using reference TRBV28 and TRBJ2-3, is DVKVTQSSRYLVKRTGEKVFLECVQDMDHENMFWYRQDPGLGLRLIYFSYDVKMKEKGDIPEGYSVSREKKERFSLILESASTNQTSMYLCASTSPAEGGRAKGNTQYFGPGTRLTVL.

This rearrangement joins TRBV3-1 (or the pseudogene TRBV3-2) to TRBJ2-2, with D possibly being TRBD2 (6 bases). This CDR3 has 16 residues. CDR1 and CDR2 (germline): LGHDT, YNNKEL (reference sequence). V was pared by 3 bases and J by 1 base, with 12 bases between. The CDR3 sequence: CASSQNPGGNTGELFF. The DNA for the CDR3 is TGTGCCAGCAGCCAGAACCCCGGGGGGAACACCGGGGAGCTGTTTTTT.

This clone showed up just once. V is TRBV30 and J is TRBJ2-5, with 10 bases lining up with TRBD2. Germline CDR1 reads GTSNPN; CDR2 reads SVGIG (reference sequence). V dropped 3 bases and J dropped 3; count of bases not matched to a gene: 4. The CDR3 extends over 14 amino acids. The CDR3 region is CAWSLGLAEETQYF. CDR3 nucleotides: TGTGCCTGGAGCCTCGGACTAGCGGAAGAGACCCAGTACTTC. Variable domain in full (rest from reference TRBV30 and TRBJ2-5): SQTIHQWPATLVQPVGSPLSLECTVEGTSNPNLYWYRQAAGRGLQLLFYSVGIGQISSEVPQNLSASRPQDRQFILSSKKLLLSDSGFYLCAWSLGLAEETQYFGPGTRLLVL.

This chain links TRBV15 with TRBJ1-2; the D is unclear. The CDR3 contains 15 residues. V gave up 0 bases and J gave up 4 bases, with 12 bases separating them. Germline lookup yields CDR1 LNHNV and CDR2 YYDKDF (reference sequence). As DNA, the CDR3 is TGTGCCACCAGCAGAGATTTGGCGGAGATCTATGGCTACACCTTC. It translates to CATSRDLAEIYGYTF.

This rearrangement joins TRBV5-1 to TRBJ1-1; 9 nucleotides align to TRBD1. The CDR3 loop spans 16 amino acids. Germline V gene lookup returns CDR1 SGHRS and CDR2 YFSETQ. J gave up 7 bases and V 3 bases, and 13 bases lay outside the gene matches. The CDR3: CASSSYVLQGAGEAFF. CDR3 sequence (DNA): TGCGCCAGCAGCTCATATGTATTACAGGGGGCAGGTGAAGCTTTCTTT.

J is TRBJ1-5 and V is TRBV2; possible D gene TRBD1, 5 bases. V lost 5 bases, J lost 0 bases, and 8 bases lay in between. The CDR3 runs 14 residues. Germline CDR1 reads SNHLY; CDR2 reads FYNNEI. CDR3 region: CASSLQVSNQPQHF. The CDR3, as DNA: TGTGCCAGCAGTCTACAGGTTAGCAATCAGCCCCAGCATTTT. Variable domain in full (rest from reference TRBV2 and TRBJ1-5): EPEVTQTPSHQVTQMGQEVILRCVPISNHLYFYWYRQILGQKVEFLVSFYNNEISEKSEIFDDQFSVERPDGSNFTLKIRSTKLEDSAMYFCASSLQVSNQPQHFGDGTRLSIL.

V and J are TRBV11-2 and TRBJ2-7; D not resolved. In germline, CDR1 is SGHAT, CDR2 FQNNGV. V was shortened by 4 bases and J by 3 bases, with 4 bases between the two germline ends. The CDR3 loop spans 11 amino acids. CDR3 region: CASSSVYEQYF. CDR3 DNA sequence: TGTGCCAGCAGCTCTGTCTACGAGCAGTACTTC.

The CDR3 DNA sequence: TGTGCCAGCAGCTTAGCAGGGACTGGTGAAGCTTTCTTT. Its translation is CASSLAGTGEAFF. The chain links TRBV7-3 to TRBJ1-1, with D possibly being TRBD1 (5 bases). V was shortened by 2 bases and J by 7 bases, with 11 bases between the two germline ends. The CDR3 totals 13 residues. CDR1 is SGHTA, CDR2 FQGTGA, per germline.

The chain is built from TRBV24-1 and TRBJ2-3; D may be TRBD2 (6 bases). Germline CDR1 KGHDR, CDR2 SFDVKD. The CDR3 is made up of 17 amino acids. V lost 3 bases and J 3 bases, leaving 18 bases between the germline ends. The DNA for the CDR3 is TGTGCCACCAGTGATCAGTTCGGGGACTTACGGACAGATACGCAGTATTTT. This encodes CATSDQFGDLRTDTQYF.

This sequence joins TRBV7-9 and TRBJ1-2; D perhaps matches TRBD1 (6 bases). With 7 bases removed from V and 5 bases from J, the gap between germline ends came to 20 bases. The CDR3 totals 15 residues. Germline V gives CDR1 SEHNR, CDR2 FQNEAQ (reference sequence). The CDR3 region has the DNA TGTGCCAGCAACAAGGTGGGGGCAGTCGGGTATGGCTACACCTTC. Translated, it gives CASNKVGAVGYGYTF.

The rearrangement uses TRBV18 and TRBJ2-1; 7 bases line up with TRBD1. The CDR3 runs 14 residues. Germline loops: CDR1 KGHSH, CDR2 LQKENI. The ends lost 2 bases at V and 8 bases at J; junction bases unmatched: 6. The DNA of the CDR3 is TGTGCCAGCTCACCAGCGACAGGGAATGATGAGCAGTTCTTC. This translates into CASSPATGNDEQFF.

The chain employs TRBV29-1 and TRBJ1-1; D unclear. CDR1 is SQVTM and CDR2 is ANQGSEA in the germline V gene. Between the trimmed V and J ends, which lost 7 bases and 5 bases, there was a span of 17 bases. The CDR3 length is 13 residues. The CDR3 loop is CSGGQTVGTEAFF. The CDR3 DNA follows: TGCAGCGGGGGTCAAACGGTCGGGACTGAAGCTTTCTTT.

The chain is built from TRBV2 and TRBJ1-1, with D tentatively TRBD1 (5 bases). V lost 11 bases, J lost 1 base, and 14 bases lay in between. CDR3 length equals 13 residues. The germline gives CDR1 SNHLY, CDR2 FYNNEI. DNA of the CDR3: TGTGCCCGCGGGGGGGAGGGGAACACTGAAGCTTTCTTT. Translating it yields CARGGEGNTEAFF.

This clone was observed many times. The chain has TRBV27 and TRBJ2-7, with D tentatively TRBD1 (5 bases). The CDR3 runs to 16 residues. The ends were cut back, 0 bases at V and 5 bases at J, with 17 bases in the middle. Per the germline V gene, CDR1 is MNHEY and CDR2 is SMNVEV (reference sequence). This CDR3 reads CASSLSRAQGDDEQYF. CDR3 nucleotide sequence: TGTGCCAGCAGTTTATCGAGAGCTCAGGGTGACGACGAGCAGTACTTC.